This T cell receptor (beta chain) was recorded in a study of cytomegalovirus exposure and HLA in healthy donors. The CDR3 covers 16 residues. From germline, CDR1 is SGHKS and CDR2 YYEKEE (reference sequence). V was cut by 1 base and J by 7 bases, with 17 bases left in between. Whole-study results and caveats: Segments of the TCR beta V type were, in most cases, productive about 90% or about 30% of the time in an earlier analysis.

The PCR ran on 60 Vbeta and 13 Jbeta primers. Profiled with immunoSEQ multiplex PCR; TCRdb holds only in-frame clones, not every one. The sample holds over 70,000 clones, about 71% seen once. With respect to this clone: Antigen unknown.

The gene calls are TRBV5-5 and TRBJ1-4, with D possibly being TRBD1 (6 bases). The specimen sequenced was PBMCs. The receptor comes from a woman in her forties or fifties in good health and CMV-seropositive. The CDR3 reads CASSLNAQGIGEKLFF. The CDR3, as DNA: TGTGCCAGCAGCTTGAACGCCCAGGGGATAGGTGAAAAACTGTTTTTT.